The 14 T cell receptor beta chains below come from one sample, sequenced in a study of blood T cells in healthy people across ages. A second PCR, run for roughly 7 to 12 cycles, used a sample-barcoded 5' primer plus a J-beta primer mix. TCRdb re-called the 5' RACE reads with MiXCR, one entry per CDR3 protein. This table has hundreds of thousands of distinct CDR3 sequences, roughly 56% appearing once. The specimen sequenced was blood. These receptors all come from a man aged 35-49 years in good health.

This clonotype was found a few times. The V call is TRBV6-2 or TRBV6-3, the J call TRBJ1-5; TRBD1 aligns across 9 bases. The CDR3 consists of 15 residues. Losses at the gene ends were 5 bases for V and 4 bases for J; bases not matched to a gene: 6. Germline assignment: CDR1 MNHEY and CDR2 SVGEGT. The CDR3 reads CASSRGQGINQPQHF. CDR3 coding DNA: TGTGCCAGCAGTAGGGGACAGGGAATTAATCAGCCCCAGCATTTT.

The count of this clonotype is one. The rearrangement uses TRBV6-6 and TRBJ1-5; the D gene is possibly TRBD1 (5 bases). Germline CDR1 reads MNHNY; CDR2 reads SVGAGI (reference sequence). The CDR3 runs 17 residues. V was shortened by 5 bases and J by 3 bases, with 20 bases between the two germline ends. The CDR3 DNA sequence: TGTGCCAGCAGTCGCCCGGGCGGCAGGGAGATCAATCAGCCCCAGCATTTT. This gives the protein CASSRPGGREINQPQHF.

This clonotype has a handful of counts. This chain links TRBV10-3 with TRBJ1-2; TRBD1 might be the D (6 bases). The germline gives CDR1 ENHRY, CDR2 SYGVKD. Trimming shortened V by 0 bases and J by 2 bases, and 13 bases separated the two germline ends. There are 16 residues in the CDR3. CDR3 loop: CAISESSRQGNYGYTF. CDR3 DNA sequence: TGTGCCATCAGTGAGTCAAGTAGGCAGGGGAACTATGGCTACACCTTC.

The gene calls are TRBV6-2 or TRBV6-3 and TRBJ2-5, with 7 bases lining up with TRBD2. The V gene's germline CDR1 is MNHEY and CDR2 SVGEGT. Trimming at V came to 5 bases and at J to 2 bases, leaving 8 bases not matched to a gene. CDR3 size: 15 residues. CDR3 sequence: CASSPREAQQETQYF. CDR3 nucleotides: TGTGCCAGCAGTCCTCGGGAGGCCCAGCAAGAGACCCAGTACTTC.

This clonotype occurred once. The genes are TRBV3-1 and TRBJ2-7, with D unresolved. The germline gives CDR1 LGHDT, CDR2 YNNKEL (reference sequence). Trimming removed 3 bases from V and 7 bases from J, with 10 bases in between. This CDR3 region has 12 residues. CDR3 bases: TGTGCCAGCAGCCATGTTGGGAATGAGCAGTACTTC. Translation gives CASSHVGNEQYF.

The J gene is TRBJ1-4, the V gene TRBV29-1, with 10 bases aligning to TRBD1. This CDR3 has 14 amino acids. Germline assignment: CDR1 SQVTM and CDR2 ANQGSEA. Losses at the gene ends were 6 bases for V and 6 bases for J; bases not matched to a gene: 7. The DNA for the CDR3 is TGCAGCGTGGCCGGGACAGGGGCGGATGAAAAACTGTTTTTT. Its translation: CSVAGTGADEKLFF.

This clonotype was counted between two and nine times. The V call is TRBV5-1, the J call TRBJ2-7, with TRBD2 matching 13 bases. The length of the CDR3 is 16 residues. The V gene's germline CDR1 is SGHRS and CDR2 YFSETQ. Unmatched junction bases numbered 4, after V lost 4 bases and J lost 0 bases. CDR3 sequence reads: CASSPWTSGSSYEQYF. CDR3 nucleotide sequence: TGCGCCAGCAGCCCCTGGACTAGCGGGAGCTCCTACGAGCAGTACTTC.

This clonotype has a handful of counts. This chain's CDR3 is CASSMREPSTDTQYF. The CDR3 coding sequence is TGCGCCAGCAGCATGCGAGAGCCTAGCACAGATACGCAGTATTTT. The chain links TRBV5-1 to TRBJ2-3; D call uncertain. Germline CDR1 SGHRS, CDR2 YFSETQ. CDR3 length equals 15 residues. Trimming removed 4 bases from V and 0 bases from J, with 12 bases in between.

The V and J genes are TRBV18 and TRBJ2-3, with D unresolved. Germline loops: CDR1 KGHSH, CDR2 LQKENI. CDR3 length: 17 residues. V was cut by 6 bases and J by 6 bases, with 25 bases left in between. CDR3: CASSRALKVLSSDTQYF. The CDR3, as DNA: TGTGCCAGCTCCAGAGCCCTGAAGGTCCTGTCCTCGGATACGCAGTATTTT.

Only one count was recorded for this clonotype. This rearrangement joins TRBV20-1 to TRBJ2-7, with 9 bases aligning to TRBD1. CDR3 length: 13 residues. Unmatched junction bases numbered 8, after V lost 5 bases and J lost 6 bases. Germline CDR1 is DFQATT and CDR2 is SNEGSKA (reference sequence). This CDR3 is CSAFHRGRGEQYF. In DNA form, the CDR3 reads TGCAGTGCTTTCCACAGGGGGCGAGGCGAGCAGTACTTC.

This rearrangement joins TRBV28 to TRBJ2-1; TRBD2 matches 13 bases. This CDR3 is built from 17 residues. The V gene's germline CDR1 is MDHEN and CDR2 SYDVKM. Trimming cost V 4 bases and J 4 bases; bases outside gene matches: 7. The CDR3: CASSSPRLAGGYNEQFF. The CDR3 DNA sequence: TGTGCCAGCAGTTCCCCTCGACTAGCGGGAGGTTACAATGAGCAGTTCTTC.

J is TRBJ2-1 and V is TRBV28, with 11 bases identical to TRBD2. V shed 1 base, J shed 6 bases, and the junction held 5 bases outside the gene matches. The CDR3 is 16 amino acids. Germline values: CDR1 MDHEN, CDR2 SYDVKM. CDR3: CASSLSATSGTNEQFF. CDR3 coding DNA: TGTGCCAGCAGTTTATCTGCGACTAGCGGGACCAATGAGCAGTTCTTC. The full variable domain, with the rest looked up from reference TRBV28 and TRBJ2-1, is DVKVTQSSRYLVKRTGEKVFLECVQDMDHENMFWYRQDPGLGLRLIYFSYDVKMKEKGDIPEGYSVSREKKERFSLILESASTNQTSMYLCASSLSATSGTNEQFFGPGTRLTVL.

The sample holds a few counts of this clonotype. The chain employs TRBV11-1 and TRBJ2-1, with D unclear. Deletions cut 1 base from V and 3 bases from J, with 4 bases between. The CDR3 length is 13 residues. Germline V gene sequence: CDR1 SGHAT, CDR2 FQDESV (reference sequence). CDR3 sequence: CASSLVRYNEQFF. In nucleotides, the CDR3 is TGTGCCAGCAGCTTAGTGCGCTACAATGAGCAGTTCTTC.

DNA for the CDR3: TGTGCCAGCAGCTTAGGAGGACTTACCAAAGAGACCCAGTACTTC. Translated: CASSLGGLTKETQYF. The chain employs TRBV7-8 and TRBJ2-5; TRBD2 is a possible D gene (5 bases). CDR1 SGHVS and CDR2 FQNEAQ come from the germline V gene. There are 15 residues in the CDR3. Trimming shortened V by 1 base and J by 3 bases, and 12 bases separated the two germline ends.